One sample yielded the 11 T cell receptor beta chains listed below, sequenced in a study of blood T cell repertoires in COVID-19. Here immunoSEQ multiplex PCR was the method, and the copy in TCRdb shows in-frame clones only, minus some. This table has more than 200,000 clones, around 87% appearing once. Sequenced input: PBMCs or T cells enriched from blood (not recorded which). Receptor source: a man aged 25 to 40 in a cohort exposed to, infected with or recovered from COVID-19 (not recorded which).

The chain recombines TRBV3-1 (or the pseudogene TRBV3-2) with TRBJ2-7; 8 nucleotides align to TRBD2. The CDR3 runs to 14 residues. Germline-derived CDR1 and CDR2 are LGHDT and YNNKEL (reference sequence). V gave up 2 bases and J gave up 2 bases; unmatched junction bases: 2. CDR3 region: CASSQIAGTYEQYF. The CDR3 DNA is TGTGCCAGCAGCCAAATAGCGGGAACCTACGAGCAGTACTTC.

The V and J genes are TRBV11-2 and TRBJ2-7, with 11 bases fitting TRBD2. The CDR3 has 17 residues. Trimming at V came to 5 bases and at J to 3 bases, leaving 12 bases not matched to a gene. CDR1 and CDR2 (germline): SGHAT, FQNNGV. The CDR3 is CASSPSLAGGRIYEQYF. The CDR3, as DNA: TGTGCCAGCAGCCCCTCTTTAGCGGGAGGGCGAATCTACGAGCAGTACTTC.

The CDR3 nucleotides read TGTGCCAGCAGGGGGCCTGCGAACACTGAAGCTTTCTTT. Translation gives CASRGPANTEAFF. This chain links TRBV12-3 or TRBV12-4 with TRBJ1-1; D is perhaps TRBD1 (5 bases). This CDR3 has 13 residues. V shed 6 bases and J shed 1 base, with 9 bases lying between them.

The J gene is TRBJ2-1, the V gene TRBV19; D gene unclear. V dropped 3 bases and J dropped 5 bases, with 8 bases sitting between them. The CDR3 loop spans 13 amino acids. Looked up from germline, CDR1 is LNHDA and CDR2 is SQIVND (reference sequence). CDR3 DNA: TGTGCCAGTAGTATCAGTAACAACAATGAGCAGTTCTTC. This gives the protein CASSISNNNEQFF. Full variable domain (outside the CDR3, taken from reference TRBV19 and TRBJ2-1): DGGITQSPKYLFRKEGQNVTLSCEQNLNHDAMYWYRQDPGQGLRLIYYSQIVNDFQKGDIAEGYSVSREKKESFPLTVTSAQKNPTAFYLCASSISNNNEQFFGPGTRLTVL.

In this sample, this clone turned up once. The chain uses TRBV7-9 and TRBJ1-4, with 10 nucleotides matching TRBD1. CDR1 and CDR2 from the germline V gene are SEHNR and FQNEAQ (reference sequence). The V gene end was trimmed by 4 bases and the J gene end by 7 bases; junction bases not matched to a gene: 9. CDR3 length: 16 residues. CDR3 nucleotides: TGTGCCAGCAGCTCCCTGGACAGGGGGGCTTTTGAAAAACTGTTTTTT. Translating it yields CASSSLDRGAFEKLFF.

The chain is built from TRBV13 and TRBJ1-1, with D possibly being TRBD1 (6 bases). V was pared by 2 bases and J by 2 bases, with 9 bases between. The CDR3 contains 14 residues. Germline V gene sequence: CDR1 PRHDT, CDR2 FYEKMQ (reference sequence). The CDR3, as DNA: TGTGCCAGCAGCTTAAAACAGGGCAACACTGAAGCTTTCTTT. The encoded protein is CASSLKQGNTEAFF. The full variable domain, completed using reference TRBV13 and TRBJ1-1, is AAGVIQSPRHLIKEKRETATLKCYPIPRHDTVYWYQQGPGQDPQFLISFYEKMQSDKGSIPDRFSAQQFSDYHSELNMSSLELGDSALYFCASSLKQGNTEAFFGQGTRLTVV.

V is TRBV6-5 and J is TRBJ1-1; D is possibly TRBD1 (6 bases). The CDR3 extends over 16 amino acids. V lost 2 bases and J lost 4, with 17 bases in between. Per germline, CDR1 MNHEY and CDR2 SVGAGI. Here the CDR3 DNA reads TGTGCCAGCAGTTACCGGTCAGGGGAAGGTGGCACTGAAGCTTTCTTT. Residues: CASSYRSGEGGTEAFF.

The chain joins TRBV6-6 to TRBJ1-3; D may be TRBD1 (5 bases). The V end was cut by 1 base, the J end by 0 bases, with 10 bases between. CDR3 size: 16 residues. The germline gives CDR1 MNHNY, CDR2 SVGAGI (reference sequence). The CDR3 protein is CASSYLGEGSGNTIYF. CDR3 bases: TGTGCCAGCAGTTACTTAGGGGAGGGCTCTGGAAACACCATATATTTT.

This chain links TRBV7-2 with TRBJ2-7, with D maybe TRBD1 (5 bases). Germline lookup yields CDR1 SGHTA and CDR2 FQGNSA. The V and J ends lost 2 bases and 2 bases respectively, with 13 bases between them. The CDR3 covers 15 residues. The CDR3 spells CASSLSPGWAYEQYF. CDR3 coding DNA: TGTGCCAGCAGCTTAAGTCCAGGGTGGGCCTACGAGCAGTACTTC.

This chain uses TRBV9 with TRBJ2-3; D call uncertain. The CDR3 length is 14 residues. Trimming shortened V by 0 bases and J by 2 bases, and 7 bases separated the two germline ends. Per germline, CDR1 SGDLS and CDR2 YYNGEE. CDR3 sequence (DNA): TGTGCCAGCAGCGTAGACAGCTTCACAGATACGCAGTATTTT. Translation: CASSVDSFTDTQYF.

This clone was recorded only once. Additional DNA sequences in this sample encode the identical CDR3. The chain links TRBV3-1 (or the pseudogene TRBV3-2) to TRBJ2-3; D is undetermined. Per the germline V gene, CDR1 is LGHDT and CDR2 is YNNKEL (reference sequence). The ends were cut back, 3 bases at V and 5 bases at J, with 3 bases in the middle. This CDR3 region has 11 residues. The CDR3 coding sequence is TGTGCCAGCAGCCAGAGAGATACGCAGTATTTT. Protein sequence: CASSQRDTQYF.